The 5 T cell receptor beta chains below were found in one sample sequenced in a study of early T cells in non-severe SARS-CoV-2 infection. From the 5' RACE reads, TCRdb called clonotypes with MiXCR, one entry per CDR3 protein. The profile shows tens of thousands of distinct CDR3 sequences, 10% of them singletons. The specimen sequenced was whole blood. These receptors came from an adult who was a healthcare worker with PCR-confirmed SARS-CoV-2 infection or an uninfected control (not recorded which).

This clonotype was seen a handful of times. The chain is built from TRBV2 and TRBJ2-7; tentatively, D is TRBD2 (6 bases). V was trimmed by 2 bases and J by 13 bases, leaving 15 bases between them. This CDR3 has 12 amino acids. The germline V gene encodes CDR1 SNHLY and CDR2 FYNNEI. CDR3 protein: CASSESGLAEYF. The CDR3 nucleotides are TGTGCCAGCAGTGAAAGTGGGTTAGCGGAATACTTC. Full variable domain (missing parts from reference TRBV2 and TRBJ2-7): EPEVTQTPSHQVTQMGQEVILRCVPISNHLYFYWYRQILGQKVEFLVSFYNNEISEKSEIFDDQFSVERPDGSNFTLKIRSTKLEDSAMYFCASSESGLAEYFGPGTRLTVT.

This clonotype was detected a few times. This chain links TRBV7-2 with TRBJ2-5, with TRBD2 identical over 14 bases. The V segment lost 4 bases and the J segment 5 bases; nucleotides outside the gene matches: 3. CDR1 is SGHTA and CDR2 is FQGNSA in the germline V gene. The CDR3 runs 15 residues. The CDR3 spells CASSSGLAGAETQYF. The CDR3 DNA reads as TGTGCCAGCAGCTCGGGACTAGCGGGAGCGGAGACCCAGTACTTC.

The V and J genes are TRBV30 and TRBJ2-7, with a tentative D call TRBD1 (7 bases). The CDR3 length is 15 residues. Trimming took off 8 bases at V and 6 bases at J, with 26 bases between the two ends. Per germline, CDR1 GTSNPN and CDR2 SVGIG (reference sequence). This chain's CDR3 is CAGGADGRGASEQYF. The CDR3 DNA follows: TGTGCCGGAGGAGCCGATGGCAGGGGGGCTTCCGAGCAGTACTTC.

This clonotype has a count of ten or more. The chain employs TRBV7-9 and TRBJ2-7; TRBD1 matches at 7 bases. Germline V gene sequence: CDR1 SEHNR, CDR2 FQNEAQ (reference sequence). The CDR3 runs to 14 residues. J lost 3 bases, V lost 6 bases, and 8 bases had no gene match. CDR3 sequence (DNA): TGTGCCAGCAGTACCCCGGACAGGAACTACGAGCAGTACTTC. Translated, it gives CASSTPDRNYEQYF.

This clonotype has a handful of counts. The rearrangement links TRBV13 to TRBJ2-1; 8 bases are shared with TRBD2. Germline V lookup: CDR1 PRHDT, CDR2 FYEKMQ (reference sequence). The ends lost 4 bases at V and 6 bases at J; junction bases unmatched: 8. The CDR3 contains 15 residues. CDR3: CASSSGTRVINEQFF. The CDR3 DNA reads TGTGCCAGCAGCTCCGGGACTAGAGTCATCAATGAGCAGTTCTTC. Full variable domain (remainder filled in from reference TRBV13 and TRBJ2-1): AAGVIQSPRHLIKEKRETATLKCYPIPRHDTVYWYQQGPGQDPQFLISFYEKMQSDKGSIPDRFSAQQFSDYHSELNMSSLELGDSALYFCASSSGTRVINEQFFGPGTRLTVL.